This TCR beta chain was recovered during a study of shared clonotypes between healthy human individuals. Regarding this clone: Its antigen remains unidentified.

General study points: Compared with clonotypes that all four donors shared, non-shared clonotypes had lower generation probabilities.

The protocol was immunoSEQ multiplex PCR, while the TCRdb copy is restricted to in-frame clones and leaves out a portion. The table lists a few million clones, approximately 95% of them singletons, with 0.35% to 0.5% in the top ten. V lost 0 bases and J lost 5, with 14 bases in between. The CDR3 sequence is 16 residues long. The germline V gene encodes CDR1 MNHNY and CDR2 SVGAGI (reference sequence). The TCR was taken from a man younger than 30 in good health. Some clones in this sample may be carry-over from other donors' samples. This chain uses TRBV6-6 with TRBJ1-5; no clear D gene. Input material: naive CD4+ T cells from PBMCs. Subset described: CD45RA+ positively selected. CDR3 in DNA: TGTGCCAGCAGTTACTCGAAAAACAGAGTATATCAGCCCCAGCATTTT. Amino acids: CASSYSKNRVYQPQHF.